This T cell receptor beta chain was sequenced in a study of T cell repertoires in cytomegalovirus infection. The overall study: Shared public TCR beta signatures pointed to both CMV infection and a matching HLA type.

Germline assignment: CDR1 DFQATT and CDR2 SNEGSKA (reference sequence). V gave up 4 bases and J gave up 0 bases, with 14 bases separating them. CDR3 length equals 15 residues. Whole-study findings and limits: The ex vivo response was dominated by HLA-C-restricted CMV-specific TCR beta clonotypes.

TCRdb re-analysed the reads in MiXCR, keeping a single row per CDR3 protein. In the table there are 200,000 to 300,000 distinct CDR3 sequences, 12% to 15% of which are singletons. This clonotype was observed a few times. Its antigen is currently unknown. This sequence joins TRBV20-1 and TRBJ2-3; TRBD1 might be the D (6 bases). The sample taken for sequencing was PBMCs. This sequence was found in a human donor in good health (CMV status not recorded). Some clones in this sample may be carry-over from other donors' samples. CDR3 region: CSANIETGSTDTQYF. The DNA for the CDR3 is TGCAGTGCTAATATTGAAACAGGGAGCACAGATACGCAGTATTTT.